The 17 T cell receptor beta chains below were found in one sample sequenced in a study of cytomegalovirus exposure and HLA in healthy donors. 13 Jbeta primers and 60 Vbeta primers were used for the PCR. The data were produced by immunoSEQ multiplex PCR, yet TCRdb's version contains in-frame clones alone and is incomplete. This table holds some 200,000 clones, approximately 78% found once. The sample was PBMCs. The receptors here all came from a woman under 30 in good health and CMV-seronegative.

The chain recombines TRBV27 with TRBJ1-1; 9 bases match TRBD1. Germline V gene lookup returns CDR1 MNHEY and CDR2 SMNVEV (reference sequence). V lost 5 bases and J lost 9; bases outside the gene matches: 7. The CDR3 has 13 residues. The CDR3 loop reads CASSIRDREKAFF. DNA for the CDR3: TGTGCCAGCAGTATCCGGGACAGGGAGAAAGCTTTCTTT.

The chain combines TRBV6-5 with TRBJ1-1; tentatively, D is TRBD1 (5 bases). The ends were cut back, 2 bases at V and 0 bases at J, with 10 bases in the middle. CDR3 length: 15 amino acids. CDR1 and CDR2 (germline): MNHEY, SVGAGI. The CDR3: CASSYSAGMNTEAFF. The CDR3 bases are TGTGCCAGCAGTTACAGTGCAGGGATGAACACTGAAGCTTTCTTT.

This chain links TRBV9 with TRBJ2-7; TRBD2 agrees at 8 bases. The ends lost 0 bases at V and 3 bases at J; junction bases unmatched: 5. The CDR3 is 15 residues long. Germline-derived CDR1 and CDR2 are SGDLS and YYNGEE. The CDR3 DNA follows: TGTGCCAGCAGCGTAGAGGCGGGGGGAGGCTACGAGCAGTACTTC. Translating it yields CASSVEAGGGYEQYF.

The chain recombines TRBV11-2 with TRBJ2-2, with D unresolved. The CDR3 length is 15 residues. The germline V gene encodes CDR1 SGHAT and CDR2 FQNNGV. Trimming removed 5 bases from V and 0 bases from J, with 10 bases in between. The CDR3 spells CASSHYSTNTGELFF. The CDR3, as DNA: TGTGCCAGCAGCCATTACAGCACGAACACCGGGGAGCTGTTTTTT.

This clone was observed a single time. The rearrangement joins TRBV6-5 to TRBJ2-3; TRBD2 matches 8 bases. Germline V gene data show CDR1 as MNHEY and CDR2 as SVGAGI. V lost 2 bases, J lost 0 bases, and 1 base stayed unmatched. This CDR3 comprises 15 residues. Written as DNA, the CDR3 is TGTGCCAGCAGTTACCTAGCGGGCAGCACAGATACGCAGTATTTT. Its translation: CASSYLAGSTDTQYF.

The rearrangement uses TRBV10-1 and TRBJ2-1; D not resolved. CDR3 length equals 11 residues. V gave up 4 bases and J gave up 8 bases, with 6 bases separating them. CDR1 is WNHNN and CDR2 is SYGVQD in the germline V gene (reference sequence). CDR3 sequence: CASSGGYEQFF. The CDR3 DNA is TGCGCCAGCAGTGGAGGTTATGAGCAGTTCTTC.

In nucleotides, the CDR3 is TGTGCCAGCAGTTACTCGTCAGCTGAAGCTTTCTTT. Translated: CASSYSSAEAFF. This chain joins TRBV6-5 and TRBJ1-1; D remains ambiguous. CDR1 and CDR2 (germline): MNHEY, SVGAGI. V lost 0 bases to trimming and J lost 6 bases, with 5 bases between them. The CDR3 is 12 amino acids.

This chain links TRBV29-1 with TRBJ2-7; TRBD1 aligns across 8 bases. CDR1 and CDR2 (germline): SQVTM, ANQGSEA. The junction had 9 bases not matched to a gene; V was cut back by 6 bases and J by 5 bases. This CDR3 spans 13 amino acids. The CDR3 reads CSVGQGFFDEQYF. Written as DNA, the CDR3 is TGCAGCGTCGGACAGGGTTTTTTCGACGAGCAGTACTTC.

This chain connects TRBV5-6 to TRBJ1-5, with D maybe TRBD1 (6 bases). Germline lookup yields CDR1 SGHDT and CDR2 YYEEEE. The CDR3 sequence is 15 residues long. V was cut by 0 bases and J by 5 bases, with 12 bases left in between. The CDR3 sequence: CASSLVGRGDQPQHF. The CDR3 coding sequence is TGTGCCAGCAGCTTGGTGGGCAGGGGTGATCAGCCCCAGCATTTT.

This chain joins TRBV7-9 and TRBJ2-3, with TRBD2 identical over 11 bases. Trimming at V came to 7 bases and at J to 2 bases, leaving 11 bases not matched to a gene. This CDR3 has 17 amino acids. CDR1 and CDR2 (germline): SEHNR, FQNEAQ (reference sequence). The CDR3, as DNA: TGTGCCAGCAACGATCCGACTAGCGGGGAGGTCACAGATACGCAGTATTTT. Its protein product is CASNDPTSGEVTDTQYF.

This chain uses TRBV11-3 with TRBJ2-3, with 9 bases aligning to TRBD1. Germline assignment: CDR1 SGHNT and CDR2 YENEEA. The CDR3 has 16 amino acids. The junction had 8 bases not matched to a gene; V was cut back by 4 bases and J by 3 bases. The CDR3 sequence: CASSSGGQGITDTQYF. CDR3 DNA: TGTGCCAGCAGCTCAGGAGGACAGGGGATTACAGATACGCAGTATTTT.

V gene TRBV4-1 combines with J gene TRBJ2-7; D is possibly TRBD2 (5 bases). The germline V gene has CDR1 MGHRA and CDR2 YSYEKL. The CDR3 contains 17 residues. Trimming took off 2 bases at V and 0 bases at J, with 17 bases between the two ends. CDR3 residues: CASSQKVVGIDSYEQYF. The CDR3 nucleotides are TGCGCCAGCAGCCAAAAAGTGGTCGGGATTGACTCCTACGAGCAGTACTTC.

The chain is built from TRBV18 and TRBJ1-1; 7 positions agree with TRBD1. Germline V CDR1 and CDR2: KGHSH, LQKENI. CDR3 size: 16 residues. J was trimmed by 1 base and V by 0 bases; bases with no gene match: 5. CDR3 amino acids: CASSPPKGQRNTEAFF. As DNA, the CDR3 is TGTGCCAGCTCACCACCCAAGGGACAGCGGAACACTGAAGCTTTCTTT.

This clone showed up just once. The J gene is TRBJ2-1, the V gene TRBV28, with D maybe TRBD1 (6 bases). This CDR3 contains 14 residues. Germline V gene lookup returns CDR1 MDHEN and CDR2 SYDVKM. The germline V and J ends were trimmed by 6 bases and 0 bases, with 9 bases remaining between them. CDR3 residues: CASRQGNSYNEQFF. The CDR3 nucleotides are TGTGCCAGCAGACAGGGCAACTCCTACAATGAGCAGTTCTTC.

This chain uses TRBV21-1 with TRBJ2-7; the table calls TRBD2, which could not be checked here. TRBV21-1 is annotated as a pseudogene. The CDR3 covers 13 residues. Written as DNA, the CDR3 is TGTGCCAGCAGCACCGGTTTTACCTACGAGCAGTACTTC. It encodes CASSTGFTYEQYF.

Notes on this clone: This same CDR3 is encoded by further DNA sequences in the sample. This chain uses TRBV4-2 with TRBJ1-1; TRBD1 is a possible D gene (5 bases). The CDR3 totals 17 residues. CDR1 is LGHNA and CDR2 is YNFKEQ in the germline V gene. Trimming cost V 5 bases and J 0 bases, with 19 bases left between them. The CDR3 DNA is TGTGCCAGCAGCGACACGGGGGGACGTCAGATGAACACTGAAGCTTTCTTT. The encoded protein is CASSDTGGRQMNTEAFF.

This chain joins TRBV2 and TRBJ1-6, with a possible D match to TRBD1 (6 bases). The V end lost 8 bases, the J end lost 5 bases, and 16 bases lay between the germline ends. The V gene's germline CDR1 is SNHLY and CDR2 FYNNEI. This CDR3 spans 15 amino acids. CDR3 protein: CASAPRGTDNSPLHF. The CDR3 DNA reads TGTGCCAGCGCGCCAAGGGGGACGGATAATTCACCCCTCCACTTT.